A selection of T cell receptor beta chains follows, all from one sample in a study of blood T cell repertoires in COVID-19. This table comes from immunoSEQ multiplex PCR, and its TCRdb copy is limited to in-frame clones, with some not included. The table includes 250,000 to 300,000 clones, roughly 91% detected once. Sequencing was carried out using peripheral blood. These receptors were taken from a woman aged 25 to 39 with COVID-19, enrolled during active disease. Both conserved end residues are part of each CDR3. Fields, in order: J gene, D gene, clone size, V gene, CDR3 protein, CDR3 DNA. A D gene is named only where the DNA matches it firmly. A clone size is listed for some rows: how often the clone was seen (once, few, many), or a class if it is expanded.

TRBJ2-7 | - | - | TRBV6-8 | CASSHVARGRRNEQYF | TGTGCCAGCAGTCACGTTGCGCGGGGTAGACGGAACGAGCAGTACTTC
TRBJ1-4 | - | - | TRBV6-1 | CASSDRTVRKEKLFF | TGTGCCAGCAGTGACCGGACAGTTCGAAAAGAAAAACTGTTTTTT
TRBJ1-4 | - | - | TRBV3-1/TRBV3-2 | CASSDTGWGEKLFF | TGTGCCAGCAGCGACACAGGGTGGGGCGAAAAACTGTTTTTT
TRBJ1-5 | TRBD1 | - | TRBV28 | CASSSDRIGDQPQHF | TGTGCCAGCAGTTCGGACAGGATTGGCGATCAGCCCCAGCATTTT
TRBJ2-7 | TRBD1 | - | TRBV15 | CATKARGPGAGSYEQYF | TGTGCCACCAAGGCCAGGGGGCCAGGGGCTGGATCCTACGAGCAGTACTTC
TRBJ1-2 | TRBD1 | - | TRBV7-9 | CASSPVRDRSIGGYTF | TGTGCCAGCAGCCCCGTCCGGGACAGGAGTATAGGTGGCTACACCTTC
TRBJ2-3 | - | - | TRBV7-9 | CASSLGLSLNTQYF | TGTGCCAGCAGCCTAGGACTATCCCTCAATACGCAGTATTTT
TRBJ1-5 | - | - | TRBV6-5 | CASRAGQFKGQPQHF | TGTGCCAGCAGAGCGGGGCAGTTTAAAGGTCAGCCCCAGCATTTT
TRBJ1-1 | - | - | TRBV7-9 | CASSSMTGYTEAFF | TGTGCCAGCAGTTCAATGACAGGTTACACTGAAGCTTTCTTT
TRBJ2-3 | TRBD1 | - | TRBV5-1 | CASSRDRVEVDTQYF | TGCGCCAGCAGCCGGGACAGGGTAGAGGTAGATACGCAGTATTTT
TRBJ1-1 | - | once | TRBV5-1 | CASSFKVSGENTEAFF | TGCGCCAGCAGCTTTAAGGTATCAGGGGAGAACACTGAAGCTTTCTTT
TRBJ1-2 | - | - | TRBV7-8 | CASSLVGGAGYTF | TGTGCCAGCAGCTTAGTAGGAGGGGCTGGCTACACCTTC
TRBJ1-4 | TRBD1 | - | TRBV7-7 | CASSIPDRGRTEKLFF | TGTGCCAGCAGCATCCCGGACAGGGGAAGGACTGAAAAACTGTTTTTT
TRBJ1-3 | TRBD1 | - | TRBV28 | CASSYRGLYSGNTIYF | TGTGCCAGCAGTTACAGGGGCCTCTACTCTGGAAACACCATATATTTT
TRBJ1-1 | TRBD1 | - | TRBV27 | CASSPSQGAIDEAFF | TGTGCCAGCAGTCCATCACAGGGGGCGATTGATGAAGCTTTCTTT
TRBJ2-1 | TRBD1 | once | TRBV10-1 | CASSRDRAEQFF | TGCGCCAGCAGTCGAGACAGGGCTGAGCAGTTCTTC
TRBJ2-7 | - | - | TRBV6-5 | CASSYSMGRNPYEQYF | TGTGCCAGCAGTTACTCGATGGGGAGAAATCCCTACGAGCAGTACTTC
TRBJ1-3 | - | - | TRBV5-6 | CASSLLTVFSGNTIYF | TGTGCCAGCAGCTTATTGACAGTTTTCTCTGGAAACACCATATATTTT
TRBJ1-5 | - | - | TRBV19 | CASSIEGLRGGQPQHF | TGTGCCAGTAGTATAGAGGGACTTAGGGGCGGACAGCCCCAGCATTTT
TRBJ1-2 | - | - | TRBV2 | CAGRKSGVPHYGYTF | TGTGCCGGACGAAAATCAGGGGTCCCCCACTATGGCTACACCTTC
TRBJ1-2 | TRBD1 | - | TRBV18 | CASSPTGQGENYGYTF | TGTGCCAGCTCACCGACAGGACAGGGGGAGAACTATGGCTACACCTTC
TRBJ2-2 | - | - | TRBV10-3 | CAISVGDGELFF | TGTGCCATCAGTGTGGGAGACGGGGAGCTGTTTTTT
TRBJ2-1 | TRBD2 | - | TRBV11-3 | CASSGPSGDNEQFF | TGTGCCAGCAGTGGGCCCAGCGGGGACAATGAGCAGTTCTTC
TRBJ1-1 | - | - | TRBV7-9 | CASSSTGEAFF | TGTGCCAGCAGTTCGACAGGTGAAGCTTTCTTT
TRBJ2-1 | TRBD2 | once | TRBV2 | CASRVGGTRDEQFF | TGTGCCAGCAGGGTCGGGGGGACTAGGGATGAGCAGTTCTTC
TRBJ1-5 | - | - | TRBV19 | CASSARVNQPQHF | TGTGCCAGTAGTGCCAGGGTAAATCAGCCCCAGCATTTT
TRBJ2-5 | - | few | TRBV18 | CATKLGAGRQETQYF | TGTGCCACCAAGTTGGGCGCGGGGCGTCAAGAGACCCAGTACTTC
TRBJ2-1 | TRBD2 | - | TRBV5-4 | CASSKEGSGGLYNEQFF | TGTGCCAGCAGCAAGGAGGGTAGCGGGGGTCTCTACAATGAGCAGTTCTTC